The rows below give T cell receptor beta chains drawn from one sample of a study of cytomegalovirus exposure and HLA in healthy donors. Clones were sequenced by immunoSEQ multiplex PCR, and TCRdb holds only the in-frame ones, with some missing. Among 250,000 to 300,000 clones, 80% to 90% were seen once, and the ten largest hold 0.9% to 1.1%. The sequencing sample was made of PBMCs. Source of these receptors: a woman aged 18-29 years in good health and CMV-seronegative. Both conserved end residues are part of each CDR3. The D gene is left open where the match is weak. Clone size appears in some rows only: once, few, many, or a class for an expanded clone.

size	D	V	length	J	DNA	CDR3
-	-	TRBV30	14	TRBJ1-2	TGTGCCTGGAATTCTCAGGGGTTCGGTTATGGCTACACCTTC	CAWNSQGFGYGYTF
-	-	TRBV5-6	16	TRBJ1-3	TGTGCCAGCAGCTTGGTTGGGCAGTCCTCTGGAAACACCATATATTTT	CASSLVGQSSGNTIYF
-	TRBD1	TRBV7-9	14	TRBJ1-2	TGTGCCAGCAAGGGTTGGGAAGGGGGCAATGGCTACACCTTC	CASKGWEGGNGYTF
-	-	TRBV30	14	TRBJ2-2	TGTGCCTGGAGTGTATCCACGAACACCGGGGAGCTGTTTTTT	CAWSVSTNTGELFF
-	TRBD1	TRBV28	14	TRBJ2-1	TGTGCCAGCAGTTTCCCGGACAGGGGCGGTGAGCAGTTCTTC	CASSFPDRGGEQFF
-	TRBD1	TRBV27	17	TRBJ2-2	TGTGCCAGCAGTTTATCGTTGGGACAGCTTCACACCGGGGAGCTGTTTTTT	CASSLSLGQLHTGELFF
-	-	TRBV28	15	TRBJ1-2	TGTGCCAGCACCCCCGGTGGGGGGGCGGTCTATGGCTACACCTTC	CASTPGGGAVYGYTF
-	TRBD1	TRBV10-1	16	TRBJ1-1	TGCGCCAGCAGGCCAGGGACAGGGGACAAGAACACTGAAGCTTTCTTT	CASRPGTGDKNTEAFF
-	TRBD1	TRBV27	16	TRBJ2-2	TGTGCCAGCCGCACCGGACAGGGTGGAAGCACCGGGGAGCTGTTTTTT	CASRTGQGGSTGELFF
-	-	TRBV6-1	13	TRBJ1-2	TGTGCCAGCAGTGATTACATCACGTATGGCTACACCTTC	CASSDYITYGYTF
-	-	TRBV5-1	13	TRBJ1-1	TGCGCCAGCAGCTTGGGAGTGCGCACTGAAGCTTTCTTT	CASSLGVRTEAFF
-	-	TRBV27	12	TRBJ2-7	TGTGCCAGCAGCGAAAACTATTACGAGCAGTACTTC	CASSENYYEQYF
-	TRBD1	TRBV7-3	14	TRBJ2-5	TGTGCCAGCAGCTTTGGCAACAGGGGGGAGACCCAGTACTTC	CASSFGNRGETQYF
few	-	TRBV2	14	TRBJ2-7	TGTGCCAGCAGTGAACGAGGGAACTCCTACGAGCAGTACTTC	CASSERGNSYEQYF
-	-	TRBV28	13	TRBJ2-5	TGTGCCAGCAGTCCGACAGCCGGCGAGACCCAGTACTTC	CASSPTAGETQYF
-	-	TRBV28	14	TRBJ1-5	TGTGCCAGCAGTTTCCCCGGGACAAATCAGCCCCAGCATTTT	CASSFPGTNQPQHF
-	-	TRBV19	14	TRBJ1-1	TGTGCCAGTAGTATGGGGCAGGGGAACACTGAAGCTTTCTTT	CASSMGQGNTEAFF
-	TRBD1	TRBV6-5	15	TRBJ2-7	TGTGCCAGCAGTTACGCCGGGACAGGGGGCTACGAGCAGTACTTC	CASSYAGTGGYEQYF
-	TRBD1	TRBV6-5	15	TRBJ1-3	TGTGCCAGCAGTTCGGACAGGAACTCTGGAAACACCATATATTTT	CASSSDRNSGNTIYF
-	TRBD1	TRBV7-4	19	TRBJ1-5	TGTGCCAGCAGCCCCCCCGGGACAGCCAATTTCTCGGTCAATCAGCCCCAGCATTTT	CASSPPGTANFSVNQPQHF
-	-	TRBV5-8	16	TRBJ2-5	TGTGCCAGCAGCTTATGGGGCCGGGCGGACGGAGAGACCCAGTACTTC	CASSLWGRADGETQYF
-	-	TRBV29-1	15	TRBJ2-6	TGCAGCGTTGTGACTGGTTACTCTGGGGCCAACGTCCTGACTTTC	CSVVTGYSGANVLTF
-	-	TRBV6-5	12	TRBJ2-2	TGTGCCAGCATACAGGGCTCCGGGGAGCTGTTTTTT	CASIQGSGELFF
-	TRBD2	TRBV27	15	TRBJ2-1	TGTGCCAGCAGCTCCGGGACTAGCGGAAACAATGAGCAGTTCTTC	CASSSGTSGNNEQFF
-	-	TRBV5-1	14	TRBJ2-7	TGCGCCAGCAGCTTGGGACAGCTTCACTACGAGCAGTACTTC	CASSLGQLHYEQYF
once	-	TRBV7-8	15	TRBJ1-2	TGTGCCAGCAGCTTAGGGCCCCTGCCCCACTATGGCTACACCTTC	CASSLGPLPHYGYTF
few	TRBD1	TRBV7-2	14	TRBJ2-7	TGTGCCAGCAGCAAGGGACAGCAAACCTACGAGCAGTACTTC	CASSKGQQTYEQYF
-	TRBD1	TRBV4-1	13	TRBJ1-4	TGCGCCAGCACAATACAGGGGAGCGAAAAACTGTTTTTT	CASTIQGSEKLFF
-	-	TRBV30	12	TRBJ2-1	TGTGCCTGGAGTCCTAGCTCGGTGGAGCAGTTCTTC	CAWSPSSVEQFF
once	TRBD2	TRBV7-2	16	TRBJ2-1	TGTGCCAGCAGCATCGATCGGCTAGCGGGAGCTCATGAGCAGTTCTTC	CASSIDRLAGAHEQFF
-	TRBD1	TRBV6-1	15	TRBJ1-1	TGTGCCAGCAGTGCTACCGGGACAGACGGCTATGAAGCTTTCTTT	CASSATGTDGYEAFF
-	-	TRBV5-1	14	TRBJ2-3	TGCGCCAGCAGCTCCTATAGCGGCACAGATACGCAGTATTTT	CASSSYSGTDTQYF
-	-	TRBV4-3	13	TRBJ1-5	TGCGCCAGCAGCCAGCAGAACAATCAGCCCCAGCATTTT	CASSQQNNQPQHF
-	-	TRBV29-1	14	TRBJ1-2	TGCAGCGTTGGAGTCTCGGGTAGTGGCTATGGCTACACCTTC	CSVGVSGSGYGYTF
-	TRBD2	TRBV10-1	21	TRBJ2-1	TGCGCCAGCAGTGAGTCTGGACTAGCGGGAGGGCCAGTAAGCTCCTACAATGAGCAGTTCTTC	CASSESGLAGGPVSSYNEQFF
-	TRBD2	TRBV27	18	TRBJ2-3	TGTGCCAGCAGTTTCCTTAGCGGGGGGCATGGGGCCACAGATACGCAGTATTTT	CASSFLSGGHGATDTQYF
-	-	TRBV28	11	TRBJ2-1	TGTGCCAGCAGTTCCAACAATGAGCAGTTCTTC	CASSSNNEQFF
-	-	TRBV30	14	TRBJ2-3	TGTGCCTGGAGTCTCAGCGGCTACACAGATACGCAGTATTTT	CAWSLSGYTDTQYF
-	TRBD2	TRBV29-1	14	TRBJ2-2	TGCAGCGCGATAGCGGGAGTTAACACCGGGGAGCTGTTTTTT	CSAIAGVNTGELFF
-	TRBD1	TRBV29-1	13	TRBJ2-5	TGCAGCGGTAGGACAGGGTTCCAAGAGACCCAGTACTTC	CSGRTGFQETQYF
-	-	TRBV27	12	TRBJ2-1	TGTGCCAGCAGTTTACCGACTGGCGGTTGGGTCTTC	CASSLPTGGWVF
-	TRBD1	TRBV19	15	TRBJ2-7	TGTGCCAGTCAGAAGCAAAGGACAGGGGCCTACGAGCAGTACTTC	CASQKQRTGAYEQYF
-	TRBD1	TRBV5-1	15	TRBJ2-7	TGCGCCAGCAGCTTGGACCGGGACAGTTCCTACGAGCAGTACTTC	CASSLDRDSSYEQYF
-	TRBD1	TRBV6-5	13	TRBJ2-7	TGTGCCAGCAGGGCGAGGGGGCAGGGAGAGCAGTACTTC	CASRARGQGEQYF
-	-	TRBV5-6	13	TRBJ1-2	TGTGCCAGCAGCTTGGTCCGGAGCCATGGCTACACCTTC	CASSLVRSHGYTF
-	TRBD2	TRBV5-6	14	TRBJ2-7	TGTGCCAGCACCACCGGACTAGCAGTGTACGAGCAGTACTTC	CASTTGLAVYEQYF
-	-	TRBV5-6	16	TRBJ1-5	TGTGCCAGCAGCTTTTACGGGGGAGGGAGCAATCAGCCCCAGCATTTT	CASSFYGGGSNQPQHF
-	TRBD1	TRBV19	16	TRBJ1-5	TGTGCCAGTAGTATAACAGGGGGCGCGGGCAATCAGCCCCAGCATTTT	CASSITGGAGNQPQHF
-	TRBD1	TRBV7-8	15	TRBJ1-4	TGTGCCAGCAGCGAAAGGGACAGGGGAGGGGAAAAACTGTTTTTT	CASSERDRGGEKLFF
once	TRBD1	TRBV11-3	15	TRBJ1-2	TGTGCCAGCAGCTTAGTGGGGCGACAGGGCCATGGCTACACCTTC	CASSLVGRQGHGYTF
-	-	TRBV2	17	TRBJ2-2	TGTGCCAGCAGTGAAGTGTTAGCGCCGACGAACACCGGGGAGCTGTTTTTT	CASSEVLAPTNTGELFF
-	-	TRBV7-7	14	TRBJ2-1	TGTGCCAGCAGCTTACTAACCGGGAGCTATGAGCAGTTCTTC	CASSLLTGSYEQFF
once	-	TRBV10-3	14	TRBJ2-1	TGTGCCATCAGTGATCGAGGGATCGTCGATGAGCAGTTCTTC	CAISDRGIVDEQFF